This T cell receptor beta chain emerged from a study of identical twins. V was trimmed by 5 bases and J by 8 bases, leaving 13 bases between them. Germline CDR1 is SGHVS and CDR2 is FNYEAQ. This CDR3 comprises 13 residues. Study-level points and caveats: Out-of-frame alpha sequences common to twins were enriched for low generation probability.

One entry per CDR3 protein results from TCRdb running MiXCR on the 5' RACE reads. The sample carries 1.5 million to 2 million distinct CDR3 sequences, less than 40% recorded once. As to this clonotype: Its matching antigen is unknown.

This sequence joins TRBV7-6 and TRBJ2-1; D is unclear. The sequence was collected from a newborn girl in good health. Sequenced input: cord blood. For the CDR3, the DNA is TGTGCCAGCAGCCCCACCCCGTTGGATGAGCAGTTCTTC. Its protein is CASSPTPLDEQFF.